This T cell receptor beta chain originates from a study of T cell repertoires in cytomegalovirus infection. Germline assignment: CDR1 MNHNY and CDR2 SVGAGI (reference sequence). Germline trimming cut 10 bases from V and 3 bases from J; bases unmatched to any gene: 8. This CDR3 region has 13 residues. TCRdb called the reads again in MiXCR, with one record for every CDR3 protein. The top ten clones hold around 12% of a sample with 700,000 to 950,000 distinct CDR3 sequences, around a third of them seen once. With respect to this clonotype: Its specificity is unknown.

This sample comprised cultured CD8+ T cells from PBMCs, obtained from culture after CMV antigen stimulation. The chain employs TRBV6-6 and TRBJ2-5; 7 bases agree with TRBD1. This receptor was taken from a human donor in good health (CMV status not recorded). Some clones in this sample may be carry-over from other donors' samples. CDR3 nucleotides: TGTGCCACTCGATCCGGGACAGAAGAGACCCAGTACTTC. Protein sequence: CATRSGTEETQYF.